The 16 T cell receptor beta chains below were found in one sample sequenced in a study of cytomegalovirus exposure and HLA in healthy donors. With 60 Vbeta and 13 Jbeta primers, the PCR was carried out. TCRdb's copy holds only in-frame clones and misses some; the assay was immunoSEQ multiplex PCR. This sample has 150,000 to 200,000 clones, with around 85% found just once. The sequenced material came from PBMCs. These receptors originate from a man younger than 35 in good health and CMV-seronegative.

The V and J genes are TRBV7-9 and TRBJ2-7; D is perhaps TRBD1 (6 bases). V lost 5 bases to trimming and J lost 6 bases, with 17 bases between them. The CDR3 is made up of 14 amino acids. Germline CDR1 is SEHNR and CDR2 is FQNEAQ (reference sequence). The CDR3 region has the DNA TGTGCCAGCAGCGTCCAACTGGGGGCGACCGAGCAGTACTTC. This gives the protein CASSVQLGATEQYF.

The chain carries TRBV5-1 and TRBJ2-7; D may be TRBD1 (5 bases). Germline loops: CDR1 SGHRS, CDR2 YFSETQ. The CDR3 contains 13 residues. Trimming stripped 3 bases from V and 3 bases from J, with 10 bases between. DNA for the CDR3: TGCGCCAGCAGCTCGATAGGGGACTACGAGCAGTACTTC. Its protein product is CASSSIGDYEQYF. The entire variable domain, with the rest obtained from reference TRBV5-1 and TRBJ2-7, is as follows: KAGVTQTPRYLIKTRGQQVTLSCSPISGHRSVSWYQQTPGQGLQFLFEYFSETQRNKGNFPGRFSGRQFSNSRSEMNVSTLELGDSALYLCASSSIGDYEQYFGPGTRLTVT.

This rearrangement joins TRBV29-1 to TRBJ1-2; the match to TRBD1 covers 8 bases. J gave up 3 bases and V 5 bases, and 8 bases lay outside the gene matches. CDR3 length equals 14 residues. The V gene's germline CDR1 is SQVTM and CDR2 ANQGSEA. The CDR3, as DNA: TGCAGCGTTACCGGACAGGGTGGAGACTATGGCTACACCTTC. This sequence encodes CSVTGQGGDYGYTF.

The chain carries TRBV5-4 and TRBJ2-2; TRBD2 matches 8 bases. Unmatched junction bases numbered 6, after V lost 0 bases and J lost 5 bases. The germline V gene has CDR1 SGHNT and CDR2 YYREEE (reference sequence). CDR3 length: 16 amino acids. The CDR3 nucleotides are TGTGCCAGCAGCTTGGGCCCAGCGGGAGCGACCGGGGAGCTGTTTTTT. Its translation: CASSLGPAGATGELFF. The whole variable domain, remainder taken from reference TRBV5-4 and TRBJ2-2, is ETGVTQSPTHLIKTRGQQVTLRCSSQSGHNTVSWYQQALGQGPQFIFQYYREEENGRGNFPPRFSGLQFPNYSSELNVNALELDDSALYLCASSLGPAGATGELFFGEGSRLTVL.

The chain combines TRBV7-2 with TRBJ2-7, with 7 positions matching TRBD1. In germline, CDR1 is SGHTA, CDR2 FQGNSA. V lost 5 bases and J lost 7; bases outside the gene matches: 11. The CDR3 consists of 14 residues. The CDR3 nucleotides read TGTGCCAGCAGCCGACCGACAGGGACGGAGGAGCAGTACTTC. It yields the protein CASSRPTGTEEQYF.

The CDR3, as DNA: TGTGCCAGCAGTGATGCGGGGAGCACTGAAGCTTTCTTT. Its translation is CASSDAGSTEAFF. This chain links TRBV2 with TRBJ1-1; D unresolved. CDR3 length equals 13 residues. The germline CDR1 and CDR2 sequences are SNHLY and FYNNEI. Trimming cost V 3 bases and J 4 bases, with 9 bases left between them.

CDR3 sequence reads: CASSLSRDRVGEQYF. CDR3 nucleotides: TGTGCCAGCAGCTTATCCCGGGACAGGGTTGGCGAGCAGTACTTC. The chain recombines TRBV7-8 with TRBJ2-7; 9 bases match TRBD1. Germline V gene data show CDR1 as SGHVS and CDR2 as FQNEAQ. The CDR3 covers 15 residues. Losses at the gene ends were 2 bases for V and 6 bases for J; bases not matched to a gene: 8.

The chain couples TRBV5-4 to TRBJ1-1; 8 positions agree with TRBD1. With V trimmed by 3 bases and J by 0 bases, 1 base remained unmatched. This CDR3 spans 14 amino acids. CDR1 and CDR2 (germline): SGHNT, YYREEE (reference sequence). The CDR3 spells CASSSTGVNTEAFF. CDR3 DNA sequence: TGTGCCAGCAGCTCGACAGGGGTGAACACTGAAGCTTTCTTT.

Here the CDR3 DNA reads TGTGCCAGCAGCTGGAGGGGGCTAGGGCCCTACGAGCAGTACTTC. This encodes CASSWRGLGPYEQYF. The chain uses TRBV7-2 and TRBJ2-7, with D possibly being TRBD1 (7 bases). Germline-derived CDR1 and CDR2 are SGHTA and FQGNSA. V was pared by 4 bases and J by 2 bases, with 15 bases between. The CDR3 is made up of 15 amino acids.

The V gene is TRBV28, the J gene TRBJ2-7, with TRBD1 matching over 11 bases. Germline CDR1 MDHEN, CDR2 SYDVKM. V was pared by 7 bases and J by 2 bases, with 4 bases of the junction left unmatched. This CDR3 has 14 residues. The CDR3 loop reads CASKRTGGTYEQYF. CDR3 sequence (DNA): TGTGCCAGCAAACGGACAGGGGGCACCTACGAGCAGTACTTC. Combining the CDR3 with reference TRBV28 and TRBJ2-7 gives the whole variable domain DVKVTQSSRYLVKRTGEKVFLECVQDMDHENMFWYRQDPGLGLRLIYFSYDVKMKEKGDIPEGYSVSREKKERFSLILESASTNQTSMYLCASKRTGGTYEQYFGPGTRLTVT.

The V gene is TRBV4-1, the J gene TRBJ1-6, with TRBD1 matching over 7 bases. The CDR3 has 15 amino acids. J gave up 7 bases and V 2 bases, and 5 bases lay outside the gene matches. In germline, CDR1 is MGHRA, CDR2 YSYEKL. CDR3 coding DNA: TGCGCCAGCAGCCAAATACAGGGGCGAAATTCACCCCTCCACTTT. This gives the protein CASSQIQGRNSPLHF.

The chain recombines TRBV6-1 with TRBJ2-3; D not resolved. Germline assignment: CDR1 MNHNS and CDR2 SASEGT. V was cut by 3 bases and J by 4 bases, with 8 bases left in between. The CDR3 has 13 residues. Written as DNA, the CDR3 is TGTGCCAGCAGTGACCTGAGGTCAGATACGCAGTATTTT. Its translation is CASSDLRSDTQYF.

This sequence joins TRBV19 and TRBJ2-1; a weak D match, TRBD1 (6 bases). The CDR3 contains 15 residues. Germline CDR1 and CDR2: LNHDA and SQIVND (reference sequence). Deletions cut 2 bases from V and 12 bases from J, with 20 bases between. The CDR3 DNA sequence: TGTGCCAGTAGTATAACTTGGGACACCCAAAGGGGGCAGTTCTTC. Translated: CASSITWDTQRGQFF.

In nucleotides, the CDR3 is TGTGCCAGCAGCCCCGACCCTAGCGGCCAATGGGCCCAGTACTTC. Translating gives CASSPDPSGQWAQYF. The V and J genes are TRBV5-4 and TRBJ2-5; 7 bases fit TRBD2. Germline trimming cut 4 bases from V and 9 bases from J; bases unmatched to any gene: 15. This CDR3 comprises 15 residues. Germline V gives CDR1 SGHNT, CDR2 YYREEE (reference sequence).

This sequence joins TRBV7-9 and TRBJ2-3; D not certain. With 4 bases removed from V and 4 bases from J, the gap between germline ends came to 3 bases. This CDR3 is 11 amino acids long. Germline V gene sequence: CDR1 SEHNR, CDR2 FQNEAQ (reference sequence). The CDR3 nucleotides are TGTGCCAGCAGCTCAGCAGATACGCAGTATTTT. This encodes CASSSADTQYF.

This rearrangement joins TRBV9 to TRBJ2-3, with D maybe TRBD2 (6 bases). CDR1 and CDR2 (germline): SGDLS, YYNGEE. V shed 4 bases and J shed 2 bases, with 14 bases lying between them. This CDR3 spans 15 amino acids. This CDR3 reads CASSPFSGITDTQYF. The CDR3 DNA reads TGTGCCAGCAGCCCCTTTAGCGGAATCACAGATACGCAGTATTTT.